The 19 T cell receptor beta chains below were found in one sample sequenced in a study of blood T cells in healthy people across ages. Next came a second PCR, run for roughly 6 to 11 cycles, which used a sample-barcoded 5' primer along with a J-beta primer mix. MiXCR was run by TCRdb on the 5' RACE reads, yielding one entry per CDR3 protein. The repertoire holds roughly 500,000 distinct CDR3 sequences, with about 25% as singletons. The sample consisted of blood. These receptors were obtained from a woman in her 70s in good health.

This chain links TRBV7-3 with TRBJ2-2, with D unresolved. The V end was cut by 5 bases, the J end by 7 bases, with 11 bases between. Germline values: CDR1 SGHTA, CDR2 FQGTGA. The CDR3 contains 13 residues. The CDR3 nucleotides read TGTGCCAGCAGCCCCCAACTGGACGGGGAGCTGTTTTTT. Translation: CASSPQLDGELFF.

V and J are TRBV5-4 and TRBJ2-6; 7 bases align to TRBD1. The V gene's germline CDR1 is SGHNT and CDR2 YYREEE (reference sequence). The CDR3 length is 18 residues. V was clipped by 2 bases and J by 0 bases; unmatched bases: 8. The DNA of the CDR3 is TGTGCCAGCAGCTTTAAGACAGGGCCCAACTCTGGGGCCAACGTCCTGACTTTC. Protein sequence: CASSFKTGPNSGANVLTF.

The rearrangement joins TRBV7-2 to TRBJ1-1; D is undetermined. Germline V gives CDR1 SGHTA, CDR2 FQGNSA. V lost 2 bases and J 3 bases, leaving 7 bases between the germline ends. The CDR3 is 13 amino acids. The chain's CDR3 is CASSLSTYTEAFF. As DNA, the CDR3 is TGTGCCAGCAGCTTATCTACCTACACTGAAGCTTTCTTT.

This clonotype was recorded a few times. Possible read error: a much larger clone is one base away. V and J are TRBV7-3 and TRBJ1-4; D is possibly TRBD1 (6 bases). Germline V lookup: CDR1 SGHTA, CDR2 FQGTGA. This CDR3 region has 16 residues. Trimming removed 2 bases at V and 6 bases at J, with 16 bases between. Here the CDR3 reads CASSLAGAGGDEKLFF. Here the CDR3 DNA reads TGTGCCAGCAGCTTAGCAGGGGCTGGAGGGGATGAAAAACTGTTTTTT.

V gene TRBV4-2 combines with J gene TRBJ1-5; possibly TRBD1 for D (5 bases). Trimming stripped 1 base from V and 7 bases from J, with 14 bases between. The CDR3 extends over 15 amino acids. Germline values: CDR1 LGHNA, CDR2 YNFKEQ. The CDR3 coding sequence is TGTGCCAGCAGCCAAGCTAAGGGGCAGAGGCAGCCCCAGCATTTT. Its protein product is CASSQAKGQRQPQHF.

In this sample, this clonotype turned up a few times. CDR3 bases: TGTGCCAGCAGCCGGTCGTCAGGCTACACCTTC. Protein: CASSRSSGYTF. This chain joins TRBV12-3 or TRBV12-4 and TRBJ1-2, with D uncertain. This CDR3 spans 11 amino acids. V lost 6 bases and J lost 8, with 10 bases in between.

This chain joins TRBV30 and TRBJ2-3; 12 bases agree with TRBD2. This CDR3 contains 16 residues. V was pared by 0 bases and J by 2 bases, with 3 bases of the junction left unmatched. The germline V gene has CDR1 GTSNPN and CDR2 SVGIG (reference sequence). The CDR3: CAWSVRLAGVTDTQYF. The CDR3, as DNA: TGTGCCTGGAGTGTCCGACTAGCGGGGGTCACAGATACGCAGTATTTT. The whole variable domain, filled in from reference TRBV30 and TRBJ2-3, reads SQTIHQWPATLVQPVGSPLSLECTVEGTSNPNLYWYRQAAGRGLQLLFYSVGIGQISSEVPQNLSASRPQDRQFILSSKKLLLSDSGFYLCAWSVRLAGVTDTQYFGPGTRLTVL.

The V and J genes are TRBV11-2 and TRBJ1-1; TRBD1 agrees at 7 bases. This CDR3 has 16 residues. Germline loops: CDR1 SGHAT, CDR2 FQNNGV. V lost 0 bases and J lost 5; bases outside the gene matches: 9. The CDR3: CASSLDWTGRGTEAFF. CDR3 DNA sequence: TGTGCCAGCAGCTTAGATTGGACAGGCCGGGGGACTGAAGCTTTCTTT.

The table lists this clonotype with a few counts. The chain recombines TRBV9 with TRBJ2-3, with D possibly being TRBD1 (6 bases). The length of the CDR3 is 15 residues. Trimming cost V 0 bases and J 6 bases, with 14 bases left between them. CDR1 and CDR2 from the germline V gene are SGDLS and YYNGEE. Written as DNA, the CDR3 is TGTGCCAGCAGCGTAGTGGGACAATATCTCGATACGCAGTATTTT. Translating it yields CASSVVGQYLDTQYF.

Only a few counts were recorded for this clonotype. This chain uses TRBV7-2 with TRBJ2-5; the match to TRBD2 covers 9 bases. The CDR3 has 15 residues. V lost 3 bases to trimming and J lost 1 base; unmatched junction nucleotides: 3. In germline, CDR1 is SGHTA, CDR2 FQGNSA. CDR3 DNA: TGTGCCAGCAGCTTTAGCGGGGGAGCCCAAGAGACCCAGTACTTC. Translating gives CASSFSGGAQETQYF. The full variable domain, with the rest looked up from reference TRBV7-2 and TRBJ2-5, is GAGVSQSPSNKVTEKGKDVELRCDPISGHTALYWYRQSLGQGLEFLIYFQGNSAPDKSGLPSDRFSAERTGGSVSTLTIQRTQQEDSAVYLCASSFSGGAQETQYFGPGTRLLVL.

The chain employs TRBV5-1 and TRBJ2-5; possibly TRBD1 for D (6 bases). The V end was cut by 3 bases, the J end by 2 bases, with 11 bases between. This CDR3 contains 14 residues. Germline loops: CDR1 SGHRS, CDR2 YFSETQ. The CDR3 sequence: CASSWDMSQETQYF. DNA of the CDR3: TGCGCCAGCAGCTGGGACATGTCACAAGAGACCCAGTACTTC.

This clonotype was seen only a few times. V gene TRBV7-2 combines with J gene TRBJ1-3; 10 bases align to TRBD1. The CDR3 length is 15 residues. Germline assignment: CDR1 SGHTA and CDR2 FQGNSA. Trimming removed 6 bases from V and 3 bases from J; junction bases left unmatched: 5. The DNA of the CDR3 is TGTGCCAGCAGTTTCGGACAGGGGGTTGGAAACACCATATATTTT. It is translated as CASSFGQGVGNTIYF.

This clonotype was counted a few times. CDR3 protein: CASSMDRTGVSYEQYF. The CDR3 DNA reads TGCGCCAGCAGCATGGACCGGACAGGGGTCTCCTACGAGCAGTACTTC. V and J are TRBV5-1 and TRBJ2-7; 9 nucleotides line up with TRBD1. V was clipped by 4 bases and J by 0 bases; unmatched bases: 8. CDR3 length equals 16 residues. The germline CDR1 and CDR2 sequences are SGHRS and YFSETQ.

This clonotype was counted a few times. The V gene is TRBV5-6, the J gene TRBJ1-1, with D possibly being TRBD1 (5 bases). CDR1 SGHDT and CDR2 YYEEEE come from the germline V gene. V was trimmed by 6 bases and J by 5 bases, leaving 11 bases between them. The CDR3 has 12 amino acids. CDR3 sequence (DNA): TGTGCCAGCATGGACGGGGGAACTGAAGCTTTCTTT. Translated, it gives CASMDGGTEAFF.

V is TRBV19 and J is TRBJ2-7; perhaps TRBD2 as D (6 bases). Trimming pared 5 bases from V and 3 bases from J, leaving 14 bases between. From germline, CDR1 is LNHDA and CDR2 SQIVND (reference sequence). The CDR3 is 14 amino acids. The CDR3 coding sequence is TGTGCCAGTAGTGGAGGGGCAGGGATCTACGAGCAGTACTTC. Protein product: CASSGGAGIYEQYF.

On this clonotype itself: At one end the junction does not follow the germline gene, possibly because of a read error. The chain links TRBV5-1 to TRBJ1-4; D is unclear. CDR3 length: 14 residues. Germline V gene data show CDR1 as SGHRS and CDR2 as YFSETQ. The CDR3 reads CASSLGQPNEKLFF. Here the CDR3 DNA reads TGTGCCAGCAGTTTAGGGCAGCCGAATGAAAAACTGTTTTTT.

V and J are TRBV7-2 and TRBJ2-1; D call uncertain. The CDR3 sequence is 13 residues long. Trimming took 3 bases from V and 8 from J, leaving 11 bases between them. Germline assignment: CDR1 SGHTA and CDR2 FQGNSA. The CDR3 reads CASSFVVGDEQFF. CDR3 DNA sequence: TGTGCCAGCAGCTTCGTTGTGGGTGATGAGCAGTTCTTC. The whole variable domain, remainder taken from reference TRBV7-2 and TRBJ2-1, is GAGVSQSPSNKVTEKGKDVELRCDPISGHTALYWYRQSLGQGLEFLIYFQGNSAPDKSGLPSDRFSAERTGGSVSTLTIQRTQQEDSAVYLCASSFVVGDEQFFGPGTRLTVL.

This clonotype was picked up a small number of times. The rearrangement uses TRBV11-1 and TRBJ2-5; D uncertain. The CDR3 is 14 residues long. Germline V gene data show CDR1 as SGHAT and CDR2 as FQDESV (reference sequence). V lost 1 base to trimming and J lost 6 bases, with 12 bases between them. The CDR3 loop reads CASSLGARIKTQYF. The DNA for the CDR3 is TGTGCCAGCAGCTTAGGTGCCAGGATAAAGACCCAGTACTTC.

This clonotype came up once. The chain employs TRBV29-1 and TRBJ2-5; 7 bases line up with TRBD2. Germline V gene lookup returns CDR1 SQVTM and CDR2 ANQGSEA. The CDR3 loop spans 13 amino acids. The trim removed 2 bases at V and 7 bases at J, leaving 7 bases unmatched. CDR3 amino acids: CSVERAERGTQYF. DNA for the CDR3: TGCAGCGTTGAAAGAGCCGAGCGGGGGACCCAGTACTTC. Full variable domain (outside the CDR3, taken from reference TRBV29-1 and TRBJ2-5): SAVISQKPSRDICQRGTSLTIQCQVDSQVTMMFWYRQQPGQSLTLIATANQGSEATYESGFVIDKFPISRPNLTFSTLTVSNMSPEDSSIYLCSVERAERGTQYFGPGTRLLVL.